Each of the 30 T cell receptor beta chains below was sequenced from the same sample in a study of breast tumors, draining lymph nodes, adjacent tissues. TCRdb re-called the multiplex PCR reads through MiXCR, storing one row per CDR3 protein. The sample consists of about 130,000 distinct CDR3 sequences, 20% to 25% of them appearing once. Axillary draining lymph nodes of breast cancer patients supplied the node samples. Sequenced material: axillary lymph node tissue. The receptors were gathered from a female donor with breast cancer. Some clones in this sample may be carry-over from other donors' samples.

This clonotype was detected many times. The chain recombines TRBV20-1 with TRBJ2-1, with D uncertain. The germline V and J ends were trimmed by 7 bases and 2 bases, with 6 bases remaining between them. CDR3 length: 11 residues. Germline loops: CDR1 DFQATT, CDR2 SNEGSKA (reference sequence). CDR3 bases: TGCAGTGTGGATGCCTACAATGAGCAGTTCTTC. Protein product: CSVDAYNEQFF.

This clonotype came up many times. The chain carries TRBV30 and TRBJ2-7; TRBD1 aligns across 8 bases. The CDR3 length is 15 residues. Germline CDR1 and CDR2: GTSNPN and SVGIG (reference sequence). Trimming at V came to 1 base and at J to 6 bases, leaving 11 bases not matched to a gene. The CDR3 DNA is TGTGCCTGGAGTGGGGTGACAGGGGCGATCGGCGAGCAGTACTTC. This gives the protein CAWSGVTGAIGEQYF.

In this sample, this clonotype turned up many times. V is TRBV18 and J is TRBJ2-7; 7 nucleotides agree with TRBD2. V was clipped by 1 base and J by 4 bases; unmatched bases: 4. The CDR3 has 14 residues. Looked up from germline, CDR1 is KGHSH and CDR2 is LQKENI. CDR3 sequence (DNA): TGTGCCAGCTCACCACGGGAGGGCTATTACGAGCAGTACTTC. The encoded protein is CASSPREGYYEQYF.

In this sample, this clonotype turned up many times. This CDR3 is CASSLSGSGIDTQYF. CDR3 nucleotides: TGTGCCAGCAGCTTAAGTGGTAGTGGCATAGATACGCAGTATTTT. V is TRBV7-8 and J is TRBJ2-3; D call uncertain. Trimming stripped 2 bases from V and 5 bases from J, with 14 bases between. The CDR3 has 15 amino acids. In germline, CDR1 is SGHVS, CDR2 FQNEAQ.

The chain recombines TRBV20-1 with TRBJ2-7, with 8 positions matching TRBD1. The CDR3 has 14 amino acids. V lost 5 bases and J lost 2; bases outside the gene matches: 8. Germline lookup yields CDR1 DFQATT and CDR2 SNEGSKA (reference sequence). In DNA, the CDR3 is TGCAGTGCTTTAGACAGGGGCGACCCCTACGAGCAGTACTTC. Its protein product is CSALDRGDPYEQYF.

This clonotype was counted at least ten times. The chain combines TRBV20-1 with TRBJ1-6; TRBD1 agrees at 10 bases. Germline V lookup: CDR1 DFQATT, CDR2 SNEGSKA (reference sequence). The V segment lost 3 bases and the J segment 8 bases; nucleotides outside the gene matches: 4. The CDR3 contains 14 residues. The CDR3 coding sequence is TGCAGTGCTAGGCGACAGGGGGCTGATTCACCCCTCCACTTT. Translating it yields CSARRQGADSPLHF.

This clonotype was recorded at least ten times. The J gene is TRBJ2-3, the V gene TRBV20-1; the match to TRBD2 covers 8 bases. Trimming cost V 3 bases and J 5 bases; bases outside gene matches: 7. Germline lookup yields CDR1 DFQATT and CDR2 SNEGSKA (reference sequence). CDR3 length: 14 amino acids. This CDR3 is CSASKAGVEDTQYF. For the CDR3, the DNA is TGCAGTGCTAGTAAAGCGGGAGTGGAAGATACGCAGTATTTT.

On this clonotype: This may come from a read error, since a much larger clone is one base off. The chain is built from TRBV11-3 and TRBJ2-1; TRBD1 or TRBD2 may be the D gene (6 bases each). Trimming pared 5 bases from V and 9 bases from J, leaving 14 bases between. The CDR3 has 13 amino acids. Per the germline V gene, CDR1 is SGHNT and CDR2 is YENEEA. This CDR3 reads CASSAKGGGEQFF. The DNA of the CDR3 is TGTGCCAGCAGCGCGAAAGGGGGAGGTGAGCAGTTCTTC.

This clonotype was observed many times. CDR3 amino acids: CASSWGSSYEQYF. In nucleotides, the CDR3 is TGTGCCAGCAGCTGGGGGTCCTCCTACGAGCAGTACTTC. The rearrangement links TRBV27 to TRBJ2-7; D is possibly TRBD1 or TRBD2 (5 bases each). Trimming stripped 6 bases from V and 0 bases from J, with 9 bases between. Per the germline V gene, CDR1 is MNHEY and CDR2 is SMNVEV (reference sequence). The length of the CDR3 is 13 residues.

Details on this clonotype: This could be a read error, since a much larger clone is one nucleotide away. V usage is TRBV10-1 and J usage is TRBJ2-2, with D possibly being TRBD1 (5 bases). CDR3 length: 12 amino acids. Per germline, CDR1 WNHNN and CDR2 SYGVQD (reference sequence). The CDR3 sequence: CACSAGSGELFF. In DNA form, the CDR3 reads TGCGCCTGCAGTGCAGGGTCCGGGGAGCTGTTTTTT.

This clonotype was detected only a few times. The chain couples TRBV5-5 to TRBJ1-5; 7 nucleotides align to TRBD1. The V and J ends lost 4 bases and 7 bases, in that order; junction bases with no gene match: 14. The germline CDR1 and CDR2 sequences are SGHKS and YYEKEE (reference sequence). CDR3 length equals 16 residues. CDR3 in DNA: TGTGCCAGCAGCCCAGGGGACAGTTTTGGGGGACAGCCCCAGCATTTT. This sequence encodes CASSPGDSFGGQPQHF.

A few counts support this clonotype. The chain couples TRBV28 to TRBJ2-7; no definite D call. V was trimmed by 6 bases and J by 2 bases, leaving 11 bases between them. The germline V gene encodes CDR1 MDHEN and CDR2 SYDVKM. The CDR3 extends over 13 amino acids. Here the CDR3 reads CASRPGPTYEQYF. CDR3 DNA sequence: TGTGCCAGCAGGCCCGGCCCAACCTACGAGCAGTACTTC.

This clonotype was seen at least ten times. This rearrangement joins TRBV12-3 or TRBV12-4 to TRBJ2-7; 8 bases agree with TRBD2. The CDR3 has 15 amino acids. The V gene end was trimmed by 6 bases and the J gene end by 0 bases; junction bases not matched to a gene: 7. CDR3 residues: CASSLSSGPSYEQYF. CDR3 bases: TGTGCCAGCAGCCTTTCTAGCGGGCCCTCCTACGAGCAGTACTTC.

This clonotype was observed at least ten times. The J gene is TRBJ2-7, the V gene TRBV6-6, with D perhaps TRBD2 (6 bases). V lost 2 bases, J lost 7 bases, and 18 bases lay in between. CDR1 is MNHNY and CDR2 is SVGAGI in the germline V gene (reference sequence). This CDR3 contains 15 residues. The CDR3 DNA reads TGTGCCAGCAGTTACCGGGAGTTCGGGGGACGGGAGCAGTACTTC. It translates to CASSYREFGGREQYF.

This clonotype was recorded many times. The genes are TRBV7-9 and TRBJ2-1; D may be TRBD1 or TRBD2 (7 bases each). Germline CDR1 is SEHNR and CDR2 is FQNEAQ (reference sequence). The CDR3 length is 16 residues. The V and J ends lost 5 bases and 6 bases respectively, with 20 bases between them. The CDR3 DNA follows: TGTGCCAGCAGCCCCCCGGGACAGCGGGACGCCAATGAGCAGTTCTTC. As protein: CASSPPGQRDANEQFF.

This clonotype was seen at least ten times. CDR3 sequence reads: CASRAGTGATETQYF. For the CDR3, the DNA is TGTGCCAGCAGGGCCGGGACAGGGGCTACGGAGACCCAGTACTTC. This chain connects TRBV2 to TRBJ2-5; 10 bases fit TRBD1. V was clipped by 6 bases and J by 5 bases; unmatched bases: 9. Germline lookup yields CDR1 SNHLY and CDR2 FYNNEI. The CDR3 is made up of 15 amino acids.

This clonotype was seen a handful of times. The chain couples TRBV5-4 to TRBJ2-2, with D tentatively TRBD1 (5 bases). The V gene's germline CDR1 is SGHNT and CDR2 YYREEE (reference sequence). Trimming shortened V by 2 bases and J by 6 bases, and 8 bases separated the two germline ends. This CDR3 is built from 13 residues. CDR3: CASSFQGPGELFF. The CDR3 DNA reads TGTGCCAGCAGCTTTCAGGGTCCCGGGGAGCTGTTTTTT.

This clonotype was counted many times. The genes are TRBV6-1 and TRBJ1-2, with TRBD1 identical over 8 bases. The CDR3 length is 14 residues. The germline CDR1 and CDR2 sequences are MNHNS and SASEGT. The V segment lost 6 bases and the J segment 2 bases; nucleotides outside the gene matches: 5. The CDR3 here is CASSRTGLNYGYTF. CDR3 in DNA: TGTGCCAGCAGCAGGACAGGGTTAAACTATGGCTACACCTTC.

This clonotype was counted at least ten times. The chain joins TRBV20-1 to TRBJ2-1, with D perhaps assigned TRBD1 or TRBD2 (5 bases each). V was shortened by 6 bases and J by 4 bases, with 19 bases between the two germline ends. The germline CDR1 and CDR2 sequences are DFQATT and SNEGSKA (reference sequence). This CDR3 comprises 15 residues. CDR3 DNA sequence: TGCAGTGCCGAGGGGCCGGGGACGGTATACAATGAGCAGTTCTTC. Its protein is CSAEGPGTVYNEQFF.

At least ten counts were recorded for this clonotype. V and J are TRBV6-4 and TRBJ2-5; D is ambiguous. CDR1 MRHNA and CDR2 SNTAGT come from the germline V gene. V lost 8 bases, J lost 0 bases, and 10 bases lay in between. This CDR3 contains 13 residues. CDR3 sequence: CASFSRYQETQYF. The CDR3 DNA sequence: TGTGCCAGCTTCTCGAGGTACCAAGAGACCCAGTACTTC.

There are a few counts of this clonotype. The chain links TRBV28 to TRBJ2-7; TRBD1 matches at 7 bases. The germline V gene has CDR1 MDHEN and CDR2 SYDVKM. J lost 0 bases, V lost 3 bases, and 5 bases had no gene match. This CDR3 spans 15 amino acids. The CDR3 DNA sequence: TGTGCCAGCAGTTTGCCGGGACAGAGCTCCTACGAGCAGTACTTC. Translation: CASSLPGQSSYEQYF.

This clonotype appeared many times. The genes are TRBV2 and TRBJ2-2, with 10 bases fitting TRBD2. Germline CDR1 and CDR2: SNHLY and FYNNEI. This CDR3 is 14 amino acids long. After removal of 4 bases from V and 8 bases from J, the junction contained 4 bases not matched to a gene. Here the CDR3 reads CASSGTSGTGELFF. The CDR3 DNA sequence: TGTGCCAGCAGTGGGACTAGCGGAACGGGGGAGCTGTTTTTT.

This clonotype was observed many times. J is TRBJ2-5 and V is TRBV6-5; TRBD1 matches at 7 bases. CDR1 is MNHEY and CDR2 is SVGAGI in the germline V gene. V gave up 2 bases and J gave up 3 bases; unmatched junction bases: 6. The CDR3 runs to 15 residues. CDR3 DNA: TGTGCCAGCAGTTACACGTCGGGACAGAAAGAGACCCAGTACTTC. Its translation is CASSYTSGQKETQYF.

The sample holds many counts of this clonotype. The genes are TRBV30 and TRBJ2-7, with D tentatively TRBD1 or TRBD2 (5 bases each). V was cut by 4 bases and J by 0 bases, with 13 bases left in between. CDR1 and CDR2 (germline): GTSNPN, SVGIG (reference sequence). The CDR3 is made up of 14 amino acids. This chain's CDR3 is CAWTKGTLSYEQYF. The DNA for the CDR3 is TGTGCCTGGACAAAGGGGACCCTCTCCTACGAGCAGTACTTC.

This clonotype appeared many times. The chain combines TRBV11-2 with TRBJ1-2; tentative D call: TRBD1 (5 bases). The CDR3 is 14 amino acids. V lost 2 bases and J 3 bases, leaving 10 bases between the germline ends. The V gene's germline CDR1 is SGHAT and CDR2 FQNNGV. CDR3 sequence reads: CASSLSVRDYGYTF. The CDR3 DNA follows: TGTGCCAGCAGCTTATCGGTCAGGGACTATGGCTACACCTTC.

The chain's CDR3 is CASSAGTSSGANVLTF. The CDR3 DNA reads as TGTGCCAGCAGCGCGGGAACAAGCTCTGGGGCCAACGTCCTGACTTTC. This chain uses TRBV9 with TRBJ2-6; the D gene is possibly TRBD2 (5 bases). Per germline, CDR1 SGDLS and CDR2 YYNGEE. This CDR3 has 16 residues. The V end was cut by 3 bases, the J end by 0 bases, with 10 bases between.

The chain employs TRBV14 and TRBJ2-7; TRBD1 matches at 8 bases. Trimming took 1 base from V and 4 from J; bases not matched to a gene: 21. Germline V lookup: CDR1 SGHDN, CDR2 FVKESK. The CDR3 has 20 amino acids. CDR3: CASSQGVVTGANRHRYEQYF. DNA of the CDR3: TGTGCCAGCAGCCAAGGGGTGGTGACAGGGGCCAACAGACATAGGTACGAGCAGTACTTC.

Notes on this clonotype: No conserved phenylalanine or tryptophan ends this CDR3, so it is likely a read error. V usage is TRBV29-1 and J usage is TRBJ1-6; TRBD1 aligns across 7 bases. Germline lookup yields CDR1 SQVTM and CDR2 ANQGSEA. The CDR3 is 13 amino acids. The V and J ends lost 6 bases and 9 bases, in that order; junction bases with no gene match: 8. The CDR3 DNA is TGCAGCGTCGATCGACAGGGAGGTTCACCCCTCCACTCT. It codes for CSVDRQGGSPLHS.

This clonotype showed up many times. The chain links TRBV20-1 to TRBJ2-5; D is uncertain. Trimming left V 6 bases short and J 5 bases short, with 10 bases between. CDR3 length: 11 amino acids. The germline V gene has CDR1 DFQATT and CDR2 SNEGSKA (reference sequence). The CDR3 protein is CSAAAWETQYF. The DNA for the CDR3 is TGCAGTGCCGCTGCATGGGAGACCCAGTACTTC.

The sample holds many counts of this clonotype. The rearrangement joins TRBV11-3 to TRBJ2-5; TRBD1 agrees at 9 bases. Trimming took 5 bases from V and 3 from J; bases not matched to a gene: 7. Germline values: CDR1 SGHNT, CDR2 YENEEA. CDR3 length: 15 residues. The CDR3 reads CASSLRGTGKETQYF. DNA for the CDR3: TGTGCCAGCAGCCTTCGGGGGACAGGGAAAGAGACCCAGTACTTC.